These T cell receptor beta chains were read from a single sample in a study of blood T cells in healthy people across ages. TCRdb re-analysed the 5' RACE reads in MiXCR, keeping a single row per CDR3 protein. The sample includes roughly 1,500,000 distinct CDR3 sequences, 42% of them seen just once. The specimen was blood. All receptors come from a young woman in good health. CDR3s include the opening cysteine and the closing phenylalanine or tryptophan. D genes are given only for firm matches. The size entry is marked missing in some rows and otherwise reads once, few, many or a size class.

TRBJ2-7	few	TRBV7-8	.	TGTGCCAGCAGCTCGATGGGCTGGCTTGGCGAGCAGTACTTC	CASSSMGWLGEQYF
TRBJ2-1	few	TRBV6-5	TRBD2	TGTGCCAGCAGGATAACTAGCGGGGCCACCTACAATGAGCAGTTCTTC	CASRITSGATYNEQFF
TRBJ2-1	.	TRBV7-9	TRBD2	TGTGCCAGCAGCTTAGCGGGCTGGACTAGCGAAGAGCAGTTCTTC	CASSLAGWTSEEQFF
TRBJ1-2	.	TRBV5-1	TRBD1	TGCGCCAGCAGCTTCATATCCCAGCCAGGGGGATGTGGCTACACCTTC	CASSFISQPGGCGYTF
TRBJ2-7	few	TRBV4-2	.	TGTGCCAGCAGCCAAGACGAGGGGATGAGGGAGCAGTACTTC	CASSQDEGMREQYF
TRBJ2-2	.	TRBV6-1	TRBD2	TGTGCCGGATGGGAGGGAATTGAAACCGGGGAGCTGTTTTTT	CAGWEGIETGELFF
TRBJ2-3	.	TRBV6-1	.	TGTGCCAGCAAACCCACCACAGATACGCAGTATTTT	CASKPTTDTQYF
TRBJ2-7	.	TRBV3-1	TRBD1	TGTGCCAGCAGTCCCCAGGGGGCTGGGGGCGAGCAGTACTTC	CASSPQGAGGEQYF
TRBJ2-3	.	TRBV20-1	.	TGCAGTGCTAGTGAGGAATGGAGTGTCGCAGATACGCAGTATTTT	CSASEEWSVADTQYF
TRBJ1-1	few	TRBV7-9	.	TGTGCCAGCAGCTTATCGGCGGGCGGCGAAGCTTTCTTT	CASSLSAGGEAFF
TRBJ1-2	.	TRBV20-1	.	TGCAGTGCTAGGGGAGGGACCAACTATGGCAACACCTTC	CSARGGTNYGNTF
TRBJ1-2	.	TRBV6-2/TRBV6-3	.	TGTGCCAGCAGTTACGGATCAGGGAGCTATGGCTACACCTTC	CASSYGSGSYGYTF
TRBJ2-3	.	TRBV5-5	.	TGTGCCAGCAGCTTGGTCTCCCCTTACTCAGATACGCAGTATTTT	CASSLVSPYSDTQYF
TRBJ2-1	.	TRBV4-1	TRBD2	TGCGCCAGCAGCCGAAGATTGAGTACCGGGACTAGCGGTTACAATGAGCAGTTCTTC	CASSRRLSTGTSGYNEQFF
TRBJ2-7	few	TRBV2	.	TGTGCCAGCACCACGGCACTCACCTACGAGCAGTACTTC	CASTTALTYEQYF
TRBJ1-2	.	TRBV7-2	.	TGTGCCAGCAGCTTAGCTTACAGGGTTAACTATGGCTACACCTTC	CASSLAYRVNYGYTF
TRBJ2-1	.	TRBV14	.	TGTGCCGGCAGCCCAATCCTGGGGGCGGGTGAGCAGTTCTTC	CAGSPILGAGEQFF
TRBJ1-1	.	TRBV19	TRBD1	TGTGCCAGTAGGCCCCTTTCGGACAGGGGGCGCGTCGGCACTGAAGCTTTCTTT	CASRPLSDRGRVGTEAFF
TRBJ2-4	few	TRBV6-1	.	TGTGCCAGCAGTGTGCGCTCTGGGACACCGACCGCCAAAAACATTCAGTACTTC	CASSVRSGTPTAKNIQYF
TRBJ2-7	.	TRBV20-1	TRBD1	TGCAGCGCTACCGGGACAGGGACCTACTACGAGCAGTACTTC	CSATGTGTYYEQYF
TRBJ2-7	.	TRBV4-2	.	TGTGCCAGCAGCCAAGTCGCGGGGATCTCCTACGAGCAGTACTTC	CASSQVAGISYEQYF
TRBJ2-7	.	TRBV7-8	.	TGTGCCAGCAGAAAACCGGGGAAAAACGAGCAGTACTTC	CASRKPGKNEQYF
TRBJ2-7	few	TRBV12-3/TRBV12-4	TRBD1	TGTGCCAGCAGTCTACAGGGACAGACCTACGAGCAGTACTTC	CASSLQGQTYEQYF
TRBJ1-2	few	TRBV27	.	TGTGCCAGCGGGAGGGAGACTGGCTACACCTTC	CASGRETGYTF
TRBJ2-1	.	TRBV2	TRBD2	TGTGCCAGCAGTGGAGGCCTAGCGGGGAGATACAATGAGCAGTTCTTC	CASSGGLAGRYNEQFF
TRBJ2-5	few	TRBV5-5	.	TGTGCCAGCAGGGTTGGAATAAACAGCAACCAAGAGACCCAGTACTTC	CASRVGINSNQETQYF